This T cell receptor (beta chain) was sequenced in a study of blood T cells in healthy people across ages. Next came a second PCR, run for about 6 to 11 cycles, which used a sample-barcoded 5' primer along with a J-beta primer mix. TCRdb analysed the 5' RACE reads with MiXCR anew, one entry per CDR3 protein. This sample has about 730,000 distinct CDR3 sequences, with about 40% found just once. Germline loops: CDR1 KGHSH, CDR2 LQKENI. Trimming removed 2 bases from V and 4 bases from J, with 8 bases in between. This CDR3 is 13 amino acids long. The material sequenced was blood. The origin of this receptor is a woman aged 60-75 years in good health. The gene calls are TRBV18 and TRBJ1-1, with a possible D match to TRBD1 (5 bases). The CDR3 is CASSPGAATEAFF. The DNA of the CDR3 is TGTGCCAGCTCACCAGGGGCGGCCACTGAAGCTTTCTTT.